A single T cell receptor beta chain is shown here with its context. Its cognate antigen is unknown. The assay was immunoSEQ multiplex PCR, and TCRdb's table has in-frame clones only and misses some. Of just under 100,000 clones in the sample, approximately 83% are singletons; the top ten hold 9% to 15%. CDR3 length: 14 amino acids. Trimming pared 0 bases from V and 7 bases from J, leaving 10 bases between. Germline values: CDR1 MNHEY, CDR2 SVGAGI. All trial patients relapsed after autologous stem cell transplantation. These data originate in a study of PD-1 blockade in classical Hodgkin lymphoma. Findings and caveats of the study: Healthy donors were reported to have higher baseline TCR diversity than newly diagnosed patients.

The rearrangement joins TRBV6-5 to TRBJ2-1; no clear D gene. The sequencing used peripheral blood mononuclear cells (PBMCs), collected at baseline. This clonotype was sampled from a human donor with classical Hodgkin lymphoma. The CDR3 DNA follows: TGTGCCAGCAGTTACTCCCTAGGAATAAATGAGCAGTTCTTC. It is translated as CASSYSLGINEQFF.